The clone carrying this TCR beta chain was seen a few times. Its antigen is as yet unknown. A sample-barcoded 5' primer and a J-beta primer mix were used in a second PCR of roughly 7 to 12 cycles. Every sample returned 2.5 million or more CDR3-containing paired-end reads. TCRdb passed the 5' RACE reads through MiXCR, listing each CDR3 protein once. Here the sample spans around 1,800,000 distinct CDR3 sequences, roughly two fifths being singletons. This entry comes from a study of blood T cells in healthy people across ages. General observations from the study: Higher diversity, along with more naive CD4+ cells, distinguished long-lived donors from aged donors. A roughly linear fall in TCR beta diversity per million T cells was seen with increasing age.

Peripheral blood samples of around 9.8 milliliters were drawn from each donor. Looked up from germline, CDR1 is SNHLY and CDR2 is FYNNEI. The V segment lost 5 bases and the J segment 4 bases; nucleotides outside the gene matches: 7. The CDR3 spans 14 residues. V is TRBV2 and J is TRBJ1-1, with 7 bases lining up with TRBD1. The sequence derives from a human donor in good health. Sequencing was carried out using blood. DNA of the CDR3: TGTGCCAGCAGTCCATTTGACAGGGTCACTGAAGCTTTCTTT. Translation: CASSPFDRVTEAFF.